The clone carrying this T cell receptor beta chain has more than one count but fewer than ten. Germline CDR1 and CDR2: SNHLY and FYNNEI. V lost 4 bases, J lost 8 bases, and 8 bases lay in between. The CDR3 covers 11 residues. One entry per CDR3 protein, called by TCRdb with MiXCR from the 5' RACE reads. The data contain around 50,000 distinct CDR3 sequences, about a sixth of them singletons. The receptor was derived from a female donor with breast cancer. Sample: naive CD4+ T cells sorted from blood. The sample's subset: naive CD4+ T cells, CD4+CD45RA+CD25-. The chain uses TRBV2 and TRBJ1-2; no definite D call. The CDR3 DNA reads as TGTGCCAGCAGTGTGAGGGTCGGCTACACCTTC. Translation gives CASSVRVGYTF.